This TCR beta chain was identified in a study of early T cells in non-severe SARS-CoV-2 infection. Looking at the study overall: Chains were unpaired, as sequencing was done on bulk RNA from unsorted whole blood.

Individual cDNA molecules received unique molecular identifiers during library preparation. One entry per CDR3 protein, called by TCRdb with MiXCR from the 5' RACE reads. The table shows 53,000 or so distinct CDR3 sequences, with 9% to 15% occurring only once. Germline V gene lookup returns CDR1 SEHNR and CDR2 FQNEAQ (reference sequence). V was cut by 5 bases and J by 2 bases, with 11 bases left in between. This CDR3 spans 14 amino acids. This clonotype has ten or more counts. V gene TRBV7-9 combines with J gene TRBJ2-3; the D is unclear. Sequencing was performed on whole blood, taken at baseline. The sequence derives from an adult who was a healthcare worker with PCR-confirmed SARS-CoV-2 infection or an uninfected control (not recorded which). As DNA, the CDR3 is TGTGCCAGCAGCCCGTATCTACCCACAGATACGCAGTATTTT. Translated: CASSPYLPTDTQYF.